This T cell receptor beta chain is from a study of immune heterogeneity within non-small cell lung tumors. Study context: Tumors were classified as 4 squamous cell carcinomas, 10 non-squamous carcinomas and 1 not otherwise specified. Whole-study results and caveats: High-frequency T-cell receptor beta clonotypes differed largely between individual patients. Site-unique high-frequency clones occurred alongside identical dominant CDR3 beta clonotypes that recurred across tumor sites within a patient.

Template material comprised bulk tumor genomic DNA at 450 to 650 ng per sample. Surgical sampling yielded several biopsies per primary tumor (spaced far apart). Newly diagnosed with untreated non-small cell lung cancer, the patients underwent curative surgery. CDR3 length: 14 amino acids. V was trimmed by 3 bases and J by 4 bases, leaving 15 bases between them. Germline V gene data show CDR1 as DFQATT and CDR2 as SNEGSKA (reference sequence). Amplification of the TCR beta CDR3 was achieved through multiplex PCR with 32 V and 13 J primers. TCRdb processed the multiplex PCR reads anew with MiXCR; each CDR3 protein has one entry. The data contain thousands of distinct CDR3 sequences, roughly 14% of them singletons. This clonotype was detected many times. The target antigen is unknown.

The chain couples TRBV20-1 to TRBJ2-5; possible D gene TRBD2, 5 bases. The sample was lung tumor tissue. This receptor was taken from a female donor with non-small cell lung cancer. The CDR3 region is CSARDLKWVETQYF. For the CDR3, the DNA is TGCAGTGCTAGGGACTTGAAGTGGGTAGAGACCCAGTACTTC.